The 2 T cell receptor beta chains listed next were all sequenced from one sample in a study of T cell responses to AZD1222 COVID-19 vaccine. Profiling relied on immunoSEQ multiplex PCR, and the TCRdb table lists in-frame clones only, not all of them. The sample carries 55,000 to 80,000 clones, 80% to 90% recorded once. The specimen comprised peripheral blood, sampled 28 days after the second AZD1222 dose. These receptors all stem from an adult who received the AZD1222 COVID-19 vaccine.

The CDR3 protein is CASSPDRPYEQYF. CDR3 bases: TGTGCCAGCAGTCCGGACCGACCCTACGAGCAGTACTTC. This rearrangement joins TRBV6-6 to TRBJ2-7; D remains unclear. The length of the CDR3 is 13 residues. From germline, CDR1 is MNHNY and CDR2 SVGAGI (reference sequence). V lost 5 bases, J lost 2 bases, and 10 bases lay in between.

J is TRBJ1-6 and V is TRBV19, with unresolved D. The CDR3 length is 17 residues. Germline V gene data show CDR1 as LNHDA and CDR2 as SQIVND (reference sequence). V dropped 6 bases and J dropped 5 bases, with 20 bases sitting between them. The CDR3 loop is CASSAIPTNQDNSPLHF. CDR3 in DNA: TGTGCCAGTAGCGCTATTCCTACTAATCAGGATAATTCACCCCTCCACTTT.